This T cell receptor beta chain originates from a study of cytomegalovirus exposure and HLA in healthy donors. Amplification used 60 Vbeta primers and 13 Jbeta primers. Profiled with immunoSEQ multiplex PCR; TCRdb holds only in-frame clones, not every one. This sample has 85,000 to 130,000 clones, with approximately 70% found just once. CDR1 SGHNT and CDR2 YYREEE come from the germline V gene (reference sequence). This CDR3 comprises 15 residues. Trimming stripped 0 bases from V and 3 bases from J, with 12 bases between. Sample: PBMCs. V is TRBV5-4 and J is TRBJ2-5; TRBD2 is a possible D gene (5 bases). The sequence derives from a woman aged 18-35 years in good health and CMV-seropositive. In DNA, the CDR3 is TGTGCCAGCAGCTTGGGAGGGCGTGGGGAAGAGACCCAGTACTTC. Its translation: CASSLGGRGEETQYF.